The clone carrying this TCR beta chain has just one count. This CDR3 region has 16 residues. The V gene lost 3 bases and the J gene lost 4 bases, with 18 bases spanning the gap. The germline V gene encodes CDR1 MNHEY and CDR2 SVGAGI. Assay used: immunoSEQ multiplex PCR; TCRdb lists only in-frame clones, some missing. The table lists roughly 150,000 clones, approximately 90% of them singletons. The sample originates from a study of T cell responses to AZD1222 COVID-19 vaccine. The chain has TRBV6-5 and TRBJ1-2; D is ambiguous. The clonotype originates from an adult who received the AZD1222 COVID-19 vaccine. Material: peripheral blood, obtained 28 days after the second AZD1222 dose. The CDR3 reads CASSYGIRAEVYGYTF. The CDR3 nucleotides are TGTGCCAGCAGTTATGGGATAAGGGCGGAAGTCTATGGCTACACCTTC.